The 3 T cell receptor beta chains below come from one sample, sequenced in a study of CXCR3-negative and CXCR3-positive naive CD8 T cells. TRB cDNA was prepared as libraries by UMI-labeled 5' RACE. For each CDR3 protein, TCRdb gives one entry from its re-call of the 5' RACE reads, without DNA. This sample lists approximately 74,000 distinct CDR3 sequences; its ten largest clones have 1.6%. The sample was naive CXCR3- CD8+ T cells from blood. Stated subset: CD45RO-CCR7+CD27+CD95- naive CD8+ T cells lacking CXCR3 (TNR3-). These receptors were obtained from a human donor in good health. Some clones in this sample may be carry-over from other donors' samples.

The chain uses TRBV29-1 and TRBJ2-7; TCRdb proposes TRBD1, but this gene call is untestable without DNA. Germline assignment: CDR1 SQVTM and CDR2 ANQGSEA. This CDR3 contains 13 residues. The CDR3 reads CSGTGTDTYEQYF.

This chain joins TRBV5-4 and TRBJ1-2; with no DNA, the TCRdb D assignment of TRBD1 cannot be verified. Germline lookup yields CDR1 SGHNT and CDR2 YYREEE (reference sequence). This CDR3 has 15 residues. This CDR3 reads CASSPYDMGEEGYTF. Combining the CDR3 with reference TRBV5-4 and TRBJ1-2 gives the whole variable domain ETGVTQSPTHLIKTRGQQVTLRCSSQSGHNTVSWYQQALGQGPQFIFQYYREEENGRGNFPPRFSGLQFPNYSSELNVNALELDDSALYLCASSPYDMGEEGYTFGSGTRLTVV.

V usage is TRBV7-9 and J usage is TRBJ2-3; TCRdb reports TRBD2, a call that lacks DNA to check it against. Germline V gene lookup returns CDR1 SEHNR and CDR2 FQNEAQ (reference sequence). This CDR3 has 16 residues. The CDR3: CASSPGLAGGPDTQYF. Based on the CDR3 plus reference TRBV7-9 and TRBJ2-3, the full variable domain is DTGVSQNPRHKITKRGQNVTFRCDPISEHNRLYWYRQTLGQGPEFLTYFQNEAQLEKSRLLSDRFSAERPKGSFSTLEIQRTEQGDSAMYLCASSPGLAGGPDTQYFGPGTRLTVL.